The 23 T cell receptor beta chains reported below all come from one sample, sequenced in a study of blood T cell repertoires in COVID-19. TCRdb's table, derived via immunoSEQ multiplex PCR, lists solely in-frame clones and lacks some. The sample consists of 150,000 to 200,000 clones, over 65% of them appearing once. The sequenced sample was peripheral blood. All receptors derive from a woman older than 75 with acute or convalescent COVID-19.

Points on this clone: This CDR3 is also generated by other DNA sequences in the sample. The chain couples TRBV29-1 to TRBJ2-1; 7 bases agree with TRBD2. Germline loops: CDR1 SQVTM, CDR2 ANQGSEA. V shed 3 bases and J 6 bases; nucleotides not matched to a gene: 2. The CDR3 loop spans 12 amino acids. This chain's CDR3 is CSVEPSGNEQFF. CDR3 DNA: TGCAGCGTTGAGCCTAGCGGCAATGAGCAGTTCTTC.

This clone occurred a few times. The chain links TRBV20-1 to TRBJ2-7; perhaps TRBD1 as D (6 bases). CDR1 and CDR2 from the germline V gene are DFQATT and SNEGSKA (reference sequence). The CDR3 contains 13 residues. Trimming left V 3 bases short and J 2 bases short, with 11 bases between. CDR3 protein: CSASPGQPYEQYF. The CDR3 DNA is TGCAGTGCTAGTCCCGGACAGCCCTACGAGCAGTACTTC.

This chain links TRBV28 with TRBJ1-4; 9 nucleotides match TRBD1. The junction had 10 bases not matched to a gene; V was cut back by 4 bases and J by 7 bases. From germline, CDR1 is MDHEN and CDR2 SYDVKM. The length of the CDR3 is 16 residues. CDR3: CASSSPLGQGGEKLFF. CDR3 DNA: TGTGCCAGCAGTTCACCGCTGGGACAGGGAGGTGAAAAACTGTTTTTT.

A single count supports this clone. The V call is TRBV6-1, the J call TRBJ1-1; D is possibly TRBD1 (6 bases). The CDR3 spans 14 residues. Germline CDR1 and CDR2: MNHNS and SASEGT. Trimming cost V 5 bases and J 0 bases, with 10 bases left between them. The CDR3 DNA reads TGTGCCAGCAGTACCCGGACAGTGAACACTGAAGCTTTCTTT. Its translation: CASSTRTVNTEAFF.

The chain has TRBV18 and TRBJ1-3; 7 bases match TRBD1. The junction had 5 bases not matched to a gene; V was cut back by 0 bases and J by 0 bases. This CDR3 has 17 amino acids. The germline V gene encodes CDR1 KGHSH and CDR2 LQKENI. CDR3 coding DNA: TGTGCCAGCTCACCACCTGCAGGGGGGCTCTCTGGAAACACCATATATTTT. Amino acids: CASSPPAGGLSGNTIYF.

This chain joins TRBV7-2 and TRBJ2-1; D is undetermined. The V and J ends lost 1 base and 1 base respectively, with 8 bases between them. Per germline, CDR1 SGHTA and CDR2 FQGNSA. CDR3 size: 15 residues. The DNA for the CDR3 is TGTGCCAGCAGCTTAGGCGAGGCGTCCTACAATGAGCAGTTCTTC. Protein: CASSLGEASYNEQFF.

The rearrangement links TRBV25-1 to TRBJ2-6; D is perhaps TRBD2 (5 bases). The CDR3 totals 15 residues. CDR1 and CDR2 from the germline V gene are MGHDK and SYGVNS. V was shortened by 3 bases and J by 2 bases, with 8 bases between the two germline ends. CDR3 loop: CASSDPRAGANVLTF. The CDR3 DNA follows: TGTGCCAGCAGTGACCCGAGGGCTGGGGCCAACGTCCTGACTTTC.

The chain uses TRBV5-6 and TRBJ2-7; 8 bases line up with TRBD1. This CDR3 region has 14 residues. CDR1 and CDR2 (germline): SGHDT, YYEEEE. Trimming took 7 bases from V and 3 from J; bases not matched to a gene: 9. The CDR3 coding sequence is TGTGCCAGCCGCCGAACCGGGACAGGCTACGAGCAGTACTTC. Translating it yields CASRRTGTGYEQYF.

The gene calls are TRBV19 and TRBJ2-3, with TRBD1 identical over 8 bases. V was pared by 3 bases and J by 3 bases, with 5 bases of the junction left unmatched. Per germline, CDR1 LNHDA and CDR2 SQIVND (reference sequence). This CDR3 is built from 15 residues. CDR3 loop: CASSIRGQGTDTQYF. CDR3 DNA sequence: TGTGCCAGTAGTATTAGAGGACAGGGAACAGATACGCAGTATTTT.

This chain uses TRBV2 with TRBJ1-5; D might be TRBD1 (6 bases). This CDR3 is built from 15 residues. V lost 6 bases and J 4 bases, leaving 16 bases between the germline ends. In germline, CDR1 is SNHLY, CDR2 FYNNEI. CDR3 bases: TGTGCCAGCAGCTTGCAGGGGAACGGTAATCAGCCCCAGCATTTT. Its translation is CASSLQGNGNQPQHF.

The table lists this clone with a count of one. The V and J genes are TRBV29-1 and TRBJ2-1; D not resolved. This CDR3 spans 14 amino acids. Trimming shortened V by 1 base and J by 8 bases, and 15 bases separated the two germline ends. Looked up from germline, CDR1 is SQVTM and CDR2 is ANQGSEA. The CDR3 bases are TGCAGCGTTGAAGGGTACTCCAGACTGGATGAGCAGTTCTTC. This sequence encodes CSVEGYSRLDEQFF.

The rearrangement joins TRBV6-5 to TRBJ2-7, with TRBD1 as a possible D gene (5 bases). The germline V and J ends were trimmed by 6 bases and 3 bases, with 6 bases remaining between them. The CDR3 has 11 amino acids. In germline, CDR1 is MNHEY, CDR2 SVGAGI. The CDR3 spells CASRGHYEQYF. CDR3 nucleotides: TGTGCCAGCAGGGGGCACTACGAGCAGTACTTC.

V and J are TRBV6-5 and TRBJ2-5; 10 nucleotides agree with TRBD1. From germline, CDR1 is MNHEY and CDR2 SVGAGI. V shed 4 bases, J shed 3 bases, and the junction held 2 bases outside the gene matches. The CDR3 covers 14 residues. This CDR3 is CASSFGTGEETQYF. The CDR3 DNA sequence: TGTGCCAGCAGTTTTGGGACAGGGGAAGAGACCCAGTACTTC.

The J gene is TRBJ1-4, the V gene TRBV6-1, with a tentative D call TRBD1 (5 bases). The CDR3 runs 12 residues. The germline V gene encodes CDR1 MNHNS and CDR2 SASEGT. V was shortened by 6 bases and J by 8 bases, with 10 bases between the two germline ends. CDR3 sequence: CASRAWGEKLFF. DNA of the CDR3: TGTGCCAGCAGGGCCTGGGGCGAAAAACTGTTTTTT.

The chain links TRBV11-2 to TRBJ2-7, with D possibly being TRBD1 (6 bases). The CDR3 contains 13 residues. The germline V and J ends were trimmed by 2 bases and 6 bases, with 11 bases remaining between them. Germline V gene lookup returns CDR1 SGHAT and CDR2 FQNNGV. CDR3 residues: CASSLQGMSEQYF. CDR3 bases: TGTGCCAGCAGCTTACAGGGGATGAGCGAGCAGTACTTC.

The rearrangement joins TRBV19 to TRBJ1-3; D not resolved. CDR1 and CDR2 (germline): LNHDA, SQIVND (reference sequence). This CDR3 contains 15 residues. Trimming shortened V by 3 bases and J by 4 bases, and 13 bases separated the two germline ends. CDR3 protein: CASSIRRTFGNTIYF. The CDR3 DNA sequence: TGTGCCAGTAGTATTCGGAGGACGTTCGGAAACACCATATATTTT.

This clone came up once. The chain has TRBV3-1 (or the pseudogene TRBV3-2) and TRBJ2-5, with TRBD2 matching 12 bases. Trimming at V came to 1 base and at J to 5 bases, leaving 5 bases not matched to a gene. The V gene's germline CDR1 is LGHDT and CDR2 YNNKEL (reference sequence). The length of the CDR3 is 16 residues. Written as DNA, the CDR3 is TGTGCCAGCAGCCAAGTGACTAGCGGGAGTTTGGAGACCCAGTACTTC. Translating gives CASSQVTSGSLETQYF.

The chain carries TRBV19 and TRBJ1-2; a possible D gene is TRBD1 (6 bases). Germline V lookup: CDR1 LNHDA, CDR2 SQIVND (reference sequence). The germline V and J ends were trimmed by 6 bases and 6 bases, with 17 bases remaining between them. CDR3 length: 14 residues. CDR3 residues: CASREFGAGDGYTF. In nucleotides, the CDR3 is TGTGCCAGTAGGGAGTTTGGAGCAGGGGATGGCTACACCTTC.

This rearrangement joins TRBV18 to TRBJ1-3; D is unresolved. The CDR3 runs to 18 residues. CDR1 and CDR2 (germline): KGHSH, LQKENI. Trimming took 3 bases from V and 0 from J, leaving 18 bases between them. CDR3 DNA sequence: TGTGCCAGCTCACCCCGCGATCGGCCAGCGACCTCTGGAAACACCATATATTTT. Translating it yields CASSPRDRPATSGNTIYF.

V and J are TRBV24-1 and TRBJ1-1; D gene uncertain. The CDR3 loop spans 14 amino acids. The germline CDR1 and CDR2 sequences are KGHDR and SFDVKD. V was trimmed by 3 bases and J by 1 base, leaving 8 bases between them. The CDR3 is CATSDGRGNTEAFF. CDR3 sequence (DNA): TGTGCCACCAGTGATGGACGGGGGAACACTGAAGCTTTCTTT.

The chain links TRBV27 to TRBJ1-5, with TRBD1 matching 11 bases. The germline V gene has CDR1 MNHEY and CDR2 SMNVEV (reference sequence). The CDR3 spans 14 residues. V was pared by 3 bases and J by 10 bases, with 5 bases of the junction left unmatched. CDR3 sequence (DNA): TGTGCCAGCAGTTTCTCCGGACAGGGGGCACCCCAGCATTTT. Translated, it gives CASSFSGQGAPQHF.

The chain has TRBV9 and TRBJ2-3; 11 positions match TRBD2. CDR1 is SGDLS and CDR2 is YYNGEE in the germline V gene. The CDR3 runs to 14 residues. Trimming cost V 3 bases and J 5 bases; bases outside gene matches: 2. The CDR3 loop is CASSGGTSGDTQYF. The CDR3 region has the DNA TGTGCCAGCAGCGGCGGGACTAGCGGAGATACGCAGTATTTT.

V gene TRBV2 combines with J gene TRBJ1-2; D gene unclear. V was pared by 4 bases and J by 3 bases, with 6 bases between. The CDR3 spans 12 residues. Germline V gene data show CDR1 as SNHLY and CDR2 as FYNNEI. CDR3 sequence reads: CASSGEDYGYTF. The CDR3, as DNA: TGTGCCAGCAGTGGTGAGGACTATGGCTACACCTTC.